The T cell receptor (beta chain) described here comes from a study of T cell changes during pregnancy in multiple sclerosis. V lost 2 bases and J 4 bases, leaving 15 bases between the germline ends. Germline loops: CDR1 SEHNR, CDR2 FQNEAQ (reference sequence). CDR3 length: 16 residues. This clone was counted between two and nine times. Produced via immunoSEQ multiplex PCR; TCRdb's table is partial and in-frame only. This table holds about 24,000 clones, about nine tenths found once. The TCR comes from a female donor in good health, enrolled as a control in a pregnancy study. Sequences were derived from CD8+ T cells from peripheral blood mononuclear cells, sampled in the first trimester of pregnancy. This chain joins TRBV7-9 and TRBJ2-1; possibly TRBD1 for D (5 bases). CDR3 protein: CASSLFRGIGYNEQFF. In nucleotides, the CDR3 is TGTGCCAGCAGCTTATTTAGGGGAATCGGATACAATGAGCAGTTCTTC.